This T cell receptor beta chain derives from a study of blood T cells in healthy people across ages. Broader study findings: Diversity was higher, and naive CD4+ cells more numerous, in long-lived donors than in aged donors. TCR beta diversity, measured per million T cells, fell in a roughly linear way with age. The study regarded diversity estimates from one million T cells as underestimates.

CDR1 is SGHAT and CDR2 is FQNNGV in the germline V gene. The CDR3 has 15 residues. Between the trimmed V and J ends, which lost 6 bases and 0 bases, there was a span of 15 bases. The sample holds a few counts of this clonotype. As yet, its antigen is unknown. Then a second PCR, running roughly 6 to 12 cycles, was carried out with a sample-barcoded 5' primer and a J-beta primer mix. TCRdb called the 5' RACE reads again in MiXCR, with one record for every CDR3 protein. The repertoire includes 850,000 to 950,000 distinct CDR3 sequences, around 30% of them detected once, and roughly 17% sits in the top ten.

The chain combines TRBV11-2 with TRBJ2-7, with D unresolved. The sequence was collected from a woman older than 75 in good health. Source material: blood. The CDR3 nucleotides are TGTGCCAGCAGTCCCGGACCTGGACGCTCCTACGAGCAGTACTTC. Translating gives CASSPGPGRSYEQYF.